This TCR beta chain was identified in a study of early T cells in non-severe SARS-CoV-2 infection. Study-level background: The chains were unpaired, and the sequenced material was bulk RNA from unsorted whole blood. Study conclusions and caveats: Sequences matched to VDJdb favored anti-spike CD8 responses, while private and CD4 specificities were missed.

The TCR library protocol attached unique molecular identifiers to the individual cDNA molecules. TCRdb re-called the 5' RACE reads through MiXCR, storing one row per CDR3 protein. The sample records nearly 110,000 distinct CDR3 sequences, roughly 11% being singletons. This clonotype was seen many times. Its antigen is not known. CDR1 SGHAT and CDR2 FQNNGV come from the germline V gene. This CDR3 comprises 15 residues. V lost 0 bases, J lost 5 bases, and 6 bases stayed unmatched. J is TRBJ2-7 and V is TRBV11-2; TRBD2 agrees at 8 bases. The source of this sequence is an adult who was a healthcare worker with PCR-confirmed SARS-CoV-2 infection or an uninfected control (not recorded which). Input material: whole blood. The CDR3: CASSLEPSGFNEQYF. The CDR3 DNA is TGTGCCAGCAGCTTAGAGCCTAGCGGGTTCAACGAGCAGTACTTC.